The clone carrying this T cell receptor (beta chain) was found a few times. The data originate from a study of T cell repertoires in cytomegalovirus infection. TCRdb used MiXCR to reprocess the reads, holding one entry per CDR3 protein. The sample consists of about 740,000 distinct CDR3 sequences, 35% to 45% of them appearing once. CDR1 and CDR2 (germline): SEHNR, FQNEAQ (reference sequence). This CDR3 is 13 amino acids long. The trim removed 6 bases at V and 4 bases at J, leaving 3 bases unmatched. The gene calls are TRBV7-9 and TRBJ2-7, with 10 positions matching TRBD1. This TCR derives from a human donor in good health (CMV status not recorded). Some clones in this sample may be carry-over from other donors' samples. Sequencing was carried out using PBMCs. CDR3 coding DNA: TGTGCCAGCAGGACAGGGGGCGGATACGAGCAGTACTTC. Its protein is CASRTGGGYEQYF. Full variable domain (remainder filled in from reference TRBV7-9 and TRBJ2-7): DTGVSQNPRHKITKRGQNVTFRCDPISEHNRLYWYRQTLGQGPEFLTYFQNEAQLEKSRLLSDRFSAERPKGSFSTLEIQRTEQGDSAMYLCASRTGGGYEQYFGPGTRLTVT.